Below are 11 T cell receptor beta chains sequenced from a single sample in a study of T-cell reconstitution after alpha-beta-depleted transplantation in children. Unique molecular identifiers were incorporated during preparation of the TCRbeta library. From the PCR reads, TCRdb called clonotypes with MiXCR, one entry per CDR3 protein. The sample carries approximately 650,000 distinct CDR3 sequences, around 13% recorded once. The sequencing here drew on PBMCs, taken before TCRalphabeta/CD19-depleted stem cell transplant. These receptors all come from a girl between 2 and 10 years old with congenital amegakaryocytic thrombocytopenia, due to receive a stem cell transplant.

The chain employs TRBV15 and TRBJ2-3, with D uncertain. This CDR3 is 10 amino acids long. The germline V and J ends were trimmed by 8 bases and 7 bases, with 7 bases remaining between them. The germline V gene has CDR1 LNHNV and CDR2 YYDKDF (reference sequence). CDR3 DNA sequence: TGTGCCACCGGTTTGAATACGCAGTATTTT. Protein sequence: CATGLNTQYF.

This clonotype was seen more than once but under ten times. The chain is built from TRBV7-9 and TRBJ2-4, with D uncertain. Per the germline V gene, CDR1 is SEHNR and CDR2 is FQNEAQ (reference sequence). V lost 3 bases to trimming and J lost 0 bases, with 12 bases between them. The length of the CDR3 is 16 residues. CDR3 in DNA: TGTGCCAGCAGCTTCGGGCAGGCCACAGCCAAAAACATTCAGTACTTC. The encoded protein is CASSFGQATAKNIQYF.

This clonotype was counted between two and nine times. The rearrangement joins TRBV12-3 or TRBV12-4 to TRBJ2-3; TRBD1 is a possible D gene (5 bases). Trimming left V 8 bases short and J 2 bases short, with 14 bases between. CDR3 length: 14 amino acids. The CDR3 nucleotides read TGTGCCAGCGGACCCGACAGATTCACAGATACGCAGTATTTT. Translation gives CASGPDRFTDTQYF.

This clonotype was observed at least ten times. The V gene is TRBV5-1, the J gene TRBJ2-1; TRBD2 agrees at 8 bases. Germline V lookup: CDR1 SGHRS, CDR2 YFSETQ. The CDR3 has 14 amino acids. Trimming at V came to 1 base and at J to 8 bases, leaving 5 bases not matched to a gene. CDR3 sequence reads: CASSLREGFDEQFF. The CDR3 DNA reads TGCGCCAGCAGCTTGCGGGAGGGCTTCGATGAGCAGTTCTTC.

The chain carries TRBV30 and TRBJ1-3, with D hard to call. Germline CDR1 GTSNPN, CDR2 SVGIG (reference sequence). Trimming removed 3 bases from V and 2 bases from J, with 8 bases in between. The length of the CDR3 is 13 residues. The CDR3 sequence is CAWRRVAGNTIYF. CDR3 sequence (DNA): TGTGCCTGGAGGAGGGTGGCTGGAAACACCATATATTTT.

This clonotype was detected ten times or more. CDR3 loop: CASRVDRSGNTIYF. CDR3 bases: TGTGCCAGCAGGGTGGACCGCTCTGGAAACACCATATATTTT. The genes are TRBV12-3 or TRBV12-4 and TRBJ1-3, with D hard to call. The CDR3 is made up of 14 amino acids. Trimming shortened V by 6 bases and J by 0 bases, and 9 bases separated the two germline ends.

This clonotype is classed as medium-sized (0.01 to 0.1%). The rearrangement uses TRBV5-1 and TRBJ2-3; D remains unclear. The length of the CDR3 is 13 residues. Trimming removed 4 bases at V and 2 bases at J, with 8 bases between. Germline CDR1 is SGHRS and CDR2 is YFSETQ. The CDR3 sequence: CASSGGSTDTQYF. In DNA, the CDR3 is TGCGCCAGCAGCGGTGGATCCACAGATACGCAGTATTTT.

In its sample, this clonotype was seen many times. The gene calls are TRBV12-3 or TRBV12-4 and TRBJ2-2; no clear D gene. Trimming took off 6 bases at V and 4 bases at J, with 12 bases between the two ends. This CDR3 region has 14 residues. The CDR3, as DNA: TGTGCCAGCAGCCCACTCACAAGCACCGGGGAGCTGTTTTTT. Amino acid sequence: CASSPLTSTGELFF.

This clonotype was seen only a few times. The rearrangement links TRBV4-1 to TRBJ2-1, with TRBD2 matching over 7 bases. The CDR3 spans 20 residues. The V segment lost 0 bases and the J segment 8 bases; nucleotides outside the gene matches: 22. Germline loops: CDR1 MGHRA, CDR2 YSYEKL. CDR3 loop: CASSQEGVPSCGSRFYEQFF. CDR3 DNA: TGCGCCAGCAGCCAAGAGGGTGTCCCCTCATGCGGGAGCAGGTTTTATGAGCAGTTCTTC.

This clonotype was counted many times. This sequence joins TRBV7-8 and TRBJ2-1; 9 nucleotides match TRBD2. Unmatched junction bases numbered 17, after V lost 4 bases and J lost 10 bases. The CDR3 is made up of 17 amino acids. Germline CDR1 SGHVS, CDR2 FQNEAQ. DNA of the CDR3: TGTGCCAGCAGCTCCAGGCCCCTAGCGGGAAGAGGTGGCGAGCAGTTCTTC. Protein: CASSSRPLAGRGGEQFF.

This clonotype was found a few times. The V gene is TRBV20-1, the J gene TRBJ1-5; 7 nucleotides line up with TRBD1. The CDR3 length is 15 residues. V gave up 3 bases and J gave up 7 bases; unmatched junction bases: 12. Germline V CDR1 and CDR2: DFQATT, SNEGSKA (reference sequence). CDR3 coding DNA: TGCAGTGCTAGGAACGACAGGGAGTGGGAACAGCCCCAGCATTTT. Its translation is CSARNDREWEQPQHF.